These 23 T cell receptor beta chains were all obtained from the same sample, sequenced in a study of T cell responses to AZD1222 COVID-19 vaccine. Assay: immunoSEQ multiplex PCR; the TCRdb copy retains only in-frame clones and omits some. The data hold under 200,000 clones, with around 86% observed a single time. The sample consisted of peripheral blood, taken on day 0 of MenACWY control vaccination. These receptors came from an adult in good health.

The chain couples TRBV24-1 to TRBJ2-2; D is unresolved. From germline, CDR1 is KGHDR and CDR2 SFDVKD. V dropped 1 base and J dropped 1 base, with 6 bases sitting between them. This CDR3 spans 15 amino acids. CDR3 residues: CATSDLSENTGELFF. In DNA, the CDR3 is TGTGCCACCAGTGATTTAAGTGAGAACACCGGGGAGCTGTTTTTT.

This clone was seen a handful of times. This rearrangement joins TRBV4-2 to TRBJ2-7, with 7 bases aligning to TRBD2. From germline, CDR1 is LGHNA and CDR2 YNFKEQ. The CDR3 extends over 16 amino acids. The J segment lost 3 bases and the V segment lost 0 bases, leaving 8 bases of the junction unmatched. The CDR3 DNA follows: TGTGCCAGCAGCCAAGATCAGGCTAGCGGAAGCTACGAGCAGTACTTC. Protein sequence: CASSQDQASGSYEQYF.

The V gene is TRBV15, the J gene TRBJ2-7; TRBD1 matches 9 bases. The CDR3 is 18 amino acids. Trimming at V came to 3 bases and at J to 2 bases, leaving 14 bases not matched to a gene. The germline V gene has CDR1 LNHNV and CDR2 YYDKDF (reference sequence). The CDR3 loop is CATSSLPFSGTGTYEQYF. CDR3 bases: TGTGCCACCAGCAGCCTCCCATTCTCCGGGACAGGGACCTACGAGCAGTACTTC.

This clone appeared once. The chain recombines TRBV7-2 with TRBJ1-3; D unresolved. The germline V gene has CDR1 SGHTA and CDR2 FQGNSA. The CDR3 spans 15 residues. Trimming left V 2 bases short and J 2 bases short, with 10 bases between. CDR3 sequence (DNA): TGTGCCAGCAGCTTATGGTTGCAGGCTGGAAACACCATATATTTT. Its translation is CASSLWLQAGNTIYF.

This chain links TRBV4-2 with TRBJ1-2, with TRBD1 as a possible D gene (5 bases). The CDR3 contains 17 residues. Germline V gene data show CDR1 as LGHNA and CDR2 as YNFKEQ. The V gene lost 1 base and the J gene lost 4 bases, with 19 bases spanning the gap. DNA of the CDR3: TGTGCCAGCAGCCAAGTCTCCGACGGGAGGGGCAGCTATGGCTACACCTTC. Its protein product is CASSQVSDGRGSYGYTF.

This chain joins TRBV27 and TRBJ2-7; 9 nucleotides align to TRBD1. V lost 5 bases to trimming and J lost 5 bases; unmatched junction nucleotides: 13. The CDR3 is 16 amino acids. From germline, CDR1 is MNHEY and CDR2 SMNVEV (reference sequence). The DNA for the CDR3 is TGTGCCAGCAGTGCCAACCCCGGGACAGGGCTGAACGAGCAGTACTTC. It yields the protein CASSANPGTGLNEQYF.

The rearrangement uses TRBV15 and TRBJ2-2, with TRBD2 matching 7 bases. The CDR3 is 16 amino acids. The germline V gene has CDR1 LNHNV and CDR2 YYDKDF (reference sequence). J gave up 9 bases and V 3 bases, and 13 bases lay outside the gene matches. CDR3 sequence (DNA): TGTGCCACCAGCAGGATATCGAGAGGGGAGGGCCGGGAGCTGTTTTTT. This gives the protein CATSRISRGEGRELFF.

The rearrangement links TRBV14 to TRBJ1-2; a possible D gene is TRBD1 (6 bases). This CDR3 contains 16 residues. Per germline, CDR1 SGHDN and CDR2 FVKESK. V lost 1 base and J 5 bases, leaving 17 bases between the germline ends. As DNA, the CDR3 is TGTGCCAGCAGCCAAGGAGGTCGGGGGCCAGGGTATGGCTACACCTTC. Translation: CASSQGGRGPGYGYTF.

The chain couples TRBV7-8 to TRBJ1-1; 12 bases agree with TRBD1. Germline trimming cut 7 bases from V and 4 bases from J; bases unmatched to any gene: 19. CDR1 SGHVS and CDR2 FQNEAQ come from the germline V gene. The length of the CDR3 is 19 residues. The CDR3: CASIPPYRDRGRGGTEAFF. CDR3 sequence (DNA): TGTGCCAGCATCCCCCCCTACCGGGACAGGGGGCGAGGGGGCACTGAAGCTTTCTTT.

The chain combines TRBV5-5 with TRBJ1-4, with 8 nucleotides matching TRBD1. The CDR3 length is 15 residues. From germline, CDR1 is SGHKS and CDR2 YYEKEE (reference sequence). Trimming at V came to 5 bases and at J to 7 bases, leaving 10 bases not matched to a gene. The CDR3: CASRSTGGFSEKLFF. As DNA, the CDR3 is TGTGCCAGCAGAAGCACAGGGGGTTTTAGTGAAAAACTGTTTTTT.

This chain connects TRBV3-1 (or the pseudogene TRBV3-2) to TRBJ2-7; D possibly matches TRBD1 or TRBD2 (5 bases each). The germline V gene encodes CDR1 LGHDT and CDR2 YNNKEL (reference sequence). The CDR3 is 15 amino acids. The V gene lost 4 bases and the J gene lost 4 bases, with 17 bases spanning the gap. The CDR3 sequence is CASSPSGTDSYEQYF. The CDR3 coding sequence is TGTGCCAGCAGCCCCTCCGGGACGGACTCATACGAGCAGTACTTC.

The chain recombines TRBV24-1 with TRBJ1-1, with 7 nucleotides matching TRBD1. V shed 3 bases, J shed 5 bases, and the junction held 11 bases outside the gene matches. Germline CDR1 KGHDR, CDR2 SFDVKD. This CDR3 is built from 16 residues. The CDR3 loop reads CATSDPGQRDRTEAFF. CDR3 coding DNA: TGTGCCACCAGTGATCCGGGACAGAGGGATCGGACTGAAGCTTTCTTT.

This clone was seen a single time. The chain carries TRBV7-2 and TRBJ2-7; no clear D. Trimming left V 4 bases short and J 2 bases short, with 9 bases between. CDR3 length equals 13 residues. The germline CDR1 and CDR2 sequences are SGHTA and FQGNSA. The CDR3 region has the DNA TGTGCCAGCAGCTCCCAGACAACCTACGAGCAGTACTTC. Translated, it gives CASSSQTTYEQYF.

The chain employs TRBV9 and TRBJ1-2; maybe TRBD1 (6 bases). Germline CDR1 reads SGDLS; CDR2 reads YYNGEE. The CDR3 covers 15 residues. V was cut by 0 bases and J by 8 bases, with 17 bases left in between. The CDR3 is CASSVDYRVISGYTF. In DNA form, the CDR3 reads TGTGCCAGCAGCGTAGATTACAGGGTAATCAGCGGCTACACCTTC.

The CDR3 loop is CASSDQGGVNEQFF. The CDR3 DNA follows: TGTGCCAGCAGTGATCAGGGCGGTGTGAATGAGCAGTTCTTC. The chain couples TRBV2 to TRBJ2-1; maybe TRBD1 (5 bases). This CDR3 region has 14 residues. The V gene's germline CDR1 is SNHLY and CDR2 FYNNEI. V was pared by 3 bases and J by 7 bases, with 13 bases between. The full variable domain, its missing parts supplied by reference TRBV2 and TRBJ2-1, is EPEVTQTPSHQVTQMGQEVILRCVPISNHLYFYWYRQILGQKVEFLVSFYNNEISEKSEIFDDQFSVERPDGSNFTLKIRSTKLEDSAMYFCASSDQGGVNEQFFGPGTRLTVL.

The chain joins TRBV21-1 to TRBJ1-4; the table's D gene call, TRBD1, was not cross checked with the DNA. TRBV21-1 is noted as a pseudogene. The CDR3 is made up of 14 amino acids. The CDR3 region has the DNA TGTGCCAGCATCACGACAGTAGATAATGAAAAACTGTTTTTT. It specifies CASITTVDNEKLFF.

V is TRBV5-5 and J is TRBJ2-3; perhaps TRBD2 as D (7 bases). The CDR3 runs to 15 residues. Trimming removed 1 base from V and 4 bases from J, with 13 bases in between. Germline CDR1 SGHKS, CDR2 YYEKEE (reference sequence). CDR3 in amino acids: CASSLFGGPPDTQYF. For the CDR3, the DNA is TGTGCCAGCAGCTTGTTCGGGGGGCCCCCAGATACGCAGTATTTT.

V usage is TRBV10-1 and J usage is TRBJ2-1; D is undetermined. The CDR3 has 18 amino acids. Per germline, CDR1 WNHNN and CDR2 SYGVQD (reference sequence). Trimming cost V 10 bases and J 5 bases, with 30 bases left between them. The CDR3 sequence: CANAKVGWWAPLNNEQFF. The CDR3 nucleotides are TGCGCCAACGCGAAGGTGGGTTGGTGGGCGCCCCTTAACAATGAGCAGTTCTTC.

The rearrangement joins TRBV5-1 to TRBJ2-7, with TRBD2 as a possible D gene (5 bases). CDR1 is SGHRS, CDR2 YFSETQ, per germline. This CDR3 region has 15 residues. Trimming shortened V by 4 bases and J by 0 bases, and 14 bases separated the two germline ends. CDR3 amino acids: CASSPEVGSSYEQYF. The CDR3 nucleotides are TGCGCCAGCAGCCCGGAAGTTGGGAGCTCCTACGAGCAGTACTTC.

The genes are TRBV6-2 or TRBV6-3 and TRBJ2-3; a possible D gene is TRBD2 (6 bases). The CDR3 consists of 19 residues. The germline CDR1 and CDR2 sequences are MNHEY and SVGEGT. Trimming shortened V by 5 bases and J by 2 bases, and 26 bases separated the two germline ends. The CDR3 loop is CASSPGHLRGGGFTDTQYF. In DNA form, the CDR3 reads TGTGCCAGCAGTCCCGGTCATCTGCGGGGTGGGGGGTTCACAGATACGCAGTATTTT.

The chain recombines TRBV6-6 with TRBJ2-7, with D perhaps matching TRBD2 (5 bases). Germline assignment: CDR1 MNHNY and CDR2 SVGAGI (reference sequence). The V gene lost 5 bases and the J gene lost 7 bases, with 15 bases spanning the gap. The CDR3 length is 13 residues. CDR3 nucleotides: TGTGCCAGCAGTCCCGTGGGAGCTCGGGAGCAGTACTTC. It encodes CASSPVGAREQYF.

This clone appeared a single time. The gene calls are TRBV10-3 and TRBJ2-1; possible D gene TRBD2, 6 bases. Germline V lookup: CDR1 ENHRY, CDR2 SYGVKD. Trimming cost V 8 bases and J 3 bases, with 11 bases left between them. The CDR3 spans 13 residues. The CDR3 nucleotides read TGTGCCATCGGGACGGGGGACTACAATGAGCAGTTCTTC. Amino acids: CAIGTGDYNEQFF.

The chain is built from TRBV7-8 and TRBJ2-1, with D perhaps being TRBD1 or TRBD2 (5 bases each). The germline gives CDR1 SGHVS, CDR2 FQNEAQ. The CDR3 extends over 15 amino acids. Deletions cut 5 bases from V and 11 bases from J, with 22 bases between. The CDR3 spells CASSRGRQVRGKQFF. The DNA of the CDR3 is TGTGCCAGCAGCCGTGGACGCCAAGTACGGGGCAAGCAGTTCTTC.